The 25 T cell receptor beta chains in this list originate from one sample, sequenced in a study of OX40 agonist ivuxolimab in advanced cancers. Generated by immunoSEQ multiplex PCR, the TCRdb table keeps only in-frame clones and is missing some. The sample shows 63,000 or so clones, approximately 90% of them seen only once. Source: CD4+ or CD8+ T cells sorted from blood, taken in a trial of the OX40 agonist ivuxolimab. Receptors originate from an adult with an advanced solid tumor such as melanoma, head and neck, liver or kidney cancer.

DNA for the CDR3: TGTGCCAGCAGCGTAGAGGGAGATCGGGGTCAGCCCCAGCATTTT. Its translation: CASSVEGDRGQPQHF. This chain links TRBV9 with TRBJ1-5; D remains ambiguous. This CDR3 is built from 15 residues. The germline V gene has CDR1 SGDLS and CDR2 YYNGEE. V was trimmed by 0 bases and J by 6 bases, leaving 13 bases between them.

The genes are TRBV27 and TRBJ2-1; 9 positions agree with TRBD2. Losses at the gene ends were 2 bases for V and 7 bases for J; bases not matched to a gene: 9. Germline loops: CDR1 MNHEY, CDR2 SMNVEV (reference sequence). The CDR3 is 16 amino acids. Here the CDR3 DNA reads TGTGCCAGCAGTTTAATTCCCCTAGCGGGGACGAATGAGCAGTTCTTC. Amino acids: CASSLIPLAGTNEQFF.

The V call is TRBV27, the J call TRBJ2-7, with TRBD2 matching 7 bases. Trimming cost V 3 bases and J 6 bases; bases outside gene matches: 8. From germline, CDR1 is MNHEY and CDR2 SMNVEV (reference sequence). The CDR3 has 14 amino acids. The chain's CDR3 is CASSFGAGVGEQYF. CDR3 DNA sequence: TGTGCCAGCAGTTTTGGGGCGGGAGTCGGCGAGCAGTACTTC.

This chain uses TRBV6-5 with TRBJ1-5, with D possibly being TRBD1 (5 bases). The CDR3 sequence is 14 residues long. Germline CDR1 MNHEY, CDR2 SVGAGI. Trimming left V 4 bases short and J 4 bases short, with 11 bases between. In DNA form, the CDR3 reads TGTGCCAGCAGTTCACCCCGACAGAATCAGCCCCAGCATTTT. Its translation: CASSSPRQNQPQHF.

The chain recombines TRBV13 with TRBJ1-5, with no clear D. Trimming left V 0 bases short and J 2 bases short, with 8 bases between. The CDR3 runs 15 residues. CDR1 PRHDT and CDR2 FYEKMQ come from the germline V gene (reference sequence). CDR3 loop: CASSLGAGGNQPQHF. In DNA, the CDR3 is TGTGCCAGCAGCTTAGGGGCCGGGGGCAATCAGCCCCAGCATTTT.

J is TRBJ2-7 and V is TRBV5-6; 8 bases are shared with TRBD2. Germline values: CDR1 SGHDT, CDR2 YYEEEE. The CDR3 has 16 amino acids. Trimming at V came to 0 bases and at J to 1 base, leaving 6 bases not matched to a gene. The CDR3 coding sequence is TGTGCCAGCAGCTTGGCTCTAGCGGGCCATTCCTACGAGCAGTACTTC. Protein: CASSLALAGHSYEQYF.

The chain combines TRBV11-2 with TRBJ2-5; the D is unclear. V lost 3 bases to trimming and J lost 4 bases, with 3 bases between them. This CDR3 is built from 11 residues. The germline gives CDR1 SGHAT, CDR2 FQNNGV. The chain's CDR3 is CASSFRETQYF. The CDR3 DNA reads TGTGCCAGCAGCTTCCGAGAGACCCAGTACTTC.

Here the CDR3 DNA reads TGTGCCAGCAGCTTGGGACTAGCGGAAACCACAGATACGCAGTATTTT. Its translation: CASSLGLAETTDTQYF. V gene TRBV5-6 combines with J gene TRBJ2-3; 9 positions match TRBD2. V was clipped by 0 bases and J by 2 bases; unmatched bases: 4. The CDR3 loop spans 16 amino acids. CDR1 SGHDT and CDR2 YYEEEE come from the germline V gene.

This rearrangement joins TRBV6-6 to TRBJ1-5; 9 nucleotides agree with TRBD1. J lost 3 bases, V lost 3 bases, and 3 bases had no gene match. Germline CDR1 and CDR2: MNHNY and SVGAGI (reference sequence). The CDR3 has 15 residues. Written as DNA, the CDR3 is TGTGCCAGCAGTTATTACAGGGGGCTCAATCAGCCCCAGCATTTT. Protein product: CASSYYRGLNQPQHF.

The chain couples TRBV10-3 to TRBJ2-1; D possibly corresponds to TRBD1 (6 bases). Germline CDR1 and CDR2: ENHRY and SYGVKD. V was shortened by 3 bases and J by 7 bases, with 16 bases between the two germline ends. This CDR3 comprises 15 residues. Written as DNA, the CDR3 is TGTGCCATCAGTGATGGATCGGACAGTTTGAATGAGCAGTTCTTC. Protein product: CAISDGSDSLNEQFF.

A remark on this clone: Other DNA sequences within the sample encode an identical CDR3. V usage is TRBV7-2 and J usage is TRBJ1-1, with D unclear. This CDR3 contains 12 residues. Trimming shortened V by 3 bases and J by 0 bases, and 2 bases separated the two germline ends. Per the germline V gene, CDR1 is SGHTA and CDR2 is FQGNSA. CDR3: CASSFLNTEAFF. CDR3 nucleotide sequence: TGTGCCAGCAGCTTTCTGAACACTGAAGCTTTCTTT.

The chain carries TRBV4-1 and TRBJ2-1; 8 nucleotides agree with TRBD2. This CDR3 region has 15 residues. After removal of 2 bases from V and 3 bases from J, the junction contained 3 bases not matched to a gene. Germline values: CDR1 MGHRA, CDR2 YSYEKL. The CDR3 DNA is TGCGCCAGCAGCCAAAATAGCGGGGACTACAATGAGCAGTTCTTC. Residues: CASSQNSGDYNEQFF.

V and J are TRBV4-1 and TRBJ2-2, with 9 bases fitting TRBD2. The CDR3 has 18 amino acids. V lost 0 bases and J lost 2; bases outside the gene matches: 7. Germline CDR1 MGHRA, CDR2 YSYEKL. The CDR3 DNA sequence: TGCGCCAGCAGCCAAGATCCCCTAGCGGGGATAAACACCGGGGAGCTGTTTTTT. Protein sequence: CASSQDPLAGINTGELFF.

The chain has TRBV15 and TRBJ2-7, with TRBD2 matching 8 bases. The junction had 6 bases not matched to a gene; V was cut back by 0 bases and J by 5 bases. CDR3 length: 15 amino acids. Germline assignment: CDR1 LNHNV and CDR2 YYDKDF (reference sequence). The CDR3 loop reads CATSRERGVSHEQYV. For the CDR3, the DNA is TGTGCCACCAGCAGAGAGCGGGGGGTTTCCCACGAGCAGTACGTC.

The chain uses TRBV6-6 and TRBJ2-3; D is possibly TRBD1 or TRBD2 (5 bases each). Germline V gene lookup returns CDR1 MNHNY and CDR2 SVGAGI (reference sequence). The CDR3 consists of 16 residues. V was cut by 4 bases and J by 3 bases, with 17 bases left in between. The CDR3 DNA reads TGTGCCAGCAGTTTAGAGGGGTACATTAGGACAGATACGCAGTATTTT. Translating gives CASSLEGYIRTDTQYF.

V and J are TRBV4-3 and TRBJ2-1, with D uncertain. V lost 0 bases, J lost 5 bases, and 8 bases lay in between. The CDR3 loop spans 14 amino acids. Germline assignment: CDR1 LGHNA and CDR2 YSLEER. The CDR3 DNA reads TGCGCCAGCAGCCAAGATCCCAGCGACAATGAGCAGTTCTTC. Protein: CASSQDPSDNEQFF.

J is TRBJ2-7 and V is TRBV5-1; 9 bases line up with TRBD1. The germline V gene encodes CDR1 SGHRS and CDR2 YFSETQ. J gave up 4 bases and V 0 bases, and 5 bases lay outside the gene matches. This CDR3 has 15 amino acids. CDR3 residues: CASSLDGQGTYEQYV. CDR3 bases: TGCGCCAGCAGCTTGGATGGACAGGGGACTTACGAGCAGTACGTC.

The rearrangement joins TRBV6-5 to TRBJ1-5; D unclear. This CDR3 is 15 amino acids long. V dropped 5 bases and J dropped 0 bases, with 11 bases sitting between them. Germline V gene data show CDR1 as MNHEY and CDR2 as SVGAGI. DNA for the CDR3: TGTGCCAGCAGTCCCGGACCAAATAGCAATCAGCCCCAGCATTTT. It encodes CASSPGPNSNQPQHF.

The CDR3 DNA follows: TGTGCCAGCAGCCAACAGGGCCGGGAGCAGTACTTC. The encoded protein is CASSQQGREQYF. The genes are TRBV9 and TRBJ2-5; D may match TRBD1 or TRBD2 (6 bases each). CDR1 is SGDLS and CDR2 is YYNGEE in the germline V gene. The V gene lost 4 bases and the J gene lost 11 bases, with 15 bases spanning the gap. This CDR3 comprises 12 residues.

The V call is TRBV7-9, the J call TRBJ2-2; D is uncertain. Germline V gene sequence: CDR1 SEHNR, CDR2 FQNEAQ (reference sequence). The CDR3 is 11 residues long. Trimming took 2 bases from V and 6 from J, leaving 1 base between them. CDR3: CASSLSGELFF. CDR3 nucleotides: TGTGCCAGCAGCTTATCCGGGGAGCTGTTTTTT.

The chain links TRBV4-1 to TRBJ2-7; 7 bases align to TRBD1. From germline, CDR1 is MGHRA and CDR2 YSYEKL. The CDR3 sequence is 14 residues long. Trimming at V came to 0 bases and at J to 4 bases, leaving 3 bases not matched to a gene. The CDR3 here is CASSQEKGAYEQYV. Written as DNA, the CDR3 is TGCGCCAGCAGCCAAGAAAAGGGGGCATACGAGCAGTACGTC.

The chain employs TRBV7-8 and TRBJ2-5, with TRBD2 as a possible D gene (6 bases). The germline V gene encodes CDR1 SGHVS and CDR2 FQNEAQ. This CDR3 comprises 14 residues. V was clipped by 7 bases and J by 4 bases, with 16 bases between them. Here the CDR3 reads CASTSFGGGETQYF. The CDR3 DNA is TGTGCCAGCACTTCTTTCGGGGGTGGAGAGACCCAGTACTTC.

V is TRBV5-1 and J is TRBJ1-2; D possibly corresponds to TRBD1 (5 bases). V lost 4 bases, J lost 5 bases, and 18 bases lay in between. This CDR3 region has 15 residues. The germline gives CDR1 SGHRS, CDR2 YFSETQ. The CDR3 sequence: CASSDPGPLGYGYTF. In DNA, the CDR3 is TGCGCCAGCAGCGACCCAGGGCCGCTTGGTTATGGCTACACCTTC.

The rearrangement uses TRBV27 and TRBJ2-3; a weak D match, TRBD1 (6 bases). CDR1 and CDR2 (germline): MNHEY, SMNVEV (reference sequence). Trimming took off 6 bases at V and 5 bases at J, with 15 bases between the two ends. This CDR3 region has 14 residues. The CDR3 region is CASRGALGQDTQYF. CDR3 sequence (DNA): TGTGCCAGCAGGGGGGCCTTAGGCCAAGATACGCAGTATTTT.

This chain joins TRBV5-5 and TRBJ2-3; 12 bases align to TRBD2. CDR3 size: 17 residues. From germline, CDR1 is SGHKS and CDR2 YYEKEE (reference sequence). With V trimmed by 0 bases and J by 2 bases, 4 bases remained unmatched. The CDR3 loop reads CASSLETSGSLTDTQYF. In nucleotides, the CDR3 is TGTGCCAGCAGCTTGGAGACTAGCGGGAGTCTCACAGATACGCAGTATTTT.